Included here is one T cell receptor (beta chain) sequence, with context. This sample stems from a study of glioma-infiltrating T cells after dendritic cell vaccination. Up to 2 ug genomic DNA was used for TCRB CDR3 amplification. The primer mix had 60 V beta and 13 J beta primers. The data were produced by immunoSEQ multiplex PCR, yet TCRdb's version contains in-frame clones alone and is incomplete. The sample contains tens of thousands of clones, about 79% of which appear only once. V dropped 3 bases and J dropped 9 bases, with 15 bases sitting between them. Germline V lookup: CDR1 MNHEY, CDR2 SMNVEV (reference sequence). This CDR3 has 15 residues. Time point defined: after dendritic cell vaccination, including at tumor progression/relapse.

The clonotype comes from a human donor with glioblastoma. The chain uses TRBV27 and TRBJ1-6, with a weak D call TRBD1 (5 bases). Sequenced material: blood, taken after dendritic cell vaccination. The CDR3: CASSLIRVRASPLHF. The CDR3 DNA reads TGTGCCAGCAGTTTGATCAGGGTACGGGCTTCACCCCTCCACTTT.